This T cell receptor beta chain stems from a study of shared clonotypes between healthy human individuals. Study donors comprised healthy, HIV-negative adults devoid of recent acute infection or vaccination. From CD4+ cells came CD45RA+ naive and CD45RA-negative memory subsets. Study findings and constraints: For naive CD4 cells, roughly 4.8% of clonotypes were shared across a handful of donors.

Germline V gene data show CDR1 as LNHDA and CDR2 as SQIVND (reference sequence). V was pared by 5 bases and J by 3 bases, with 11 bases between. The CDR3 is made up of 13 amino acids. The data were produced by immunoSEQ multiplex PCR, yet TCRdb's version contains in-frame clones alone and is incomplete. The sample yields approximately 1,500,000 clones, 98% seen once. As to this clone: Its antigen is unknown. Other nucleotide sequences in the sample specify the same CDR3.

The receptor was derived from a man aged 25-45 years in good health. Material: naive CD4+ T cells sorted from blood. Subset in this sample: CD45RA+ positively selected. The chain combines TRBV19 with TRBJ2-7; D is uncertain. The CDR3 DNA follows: TGTGCCAGTAGTGGGTTGGCCGGCTACGAGCAGTACTTC. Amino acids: CASSGLAGYEQYF.